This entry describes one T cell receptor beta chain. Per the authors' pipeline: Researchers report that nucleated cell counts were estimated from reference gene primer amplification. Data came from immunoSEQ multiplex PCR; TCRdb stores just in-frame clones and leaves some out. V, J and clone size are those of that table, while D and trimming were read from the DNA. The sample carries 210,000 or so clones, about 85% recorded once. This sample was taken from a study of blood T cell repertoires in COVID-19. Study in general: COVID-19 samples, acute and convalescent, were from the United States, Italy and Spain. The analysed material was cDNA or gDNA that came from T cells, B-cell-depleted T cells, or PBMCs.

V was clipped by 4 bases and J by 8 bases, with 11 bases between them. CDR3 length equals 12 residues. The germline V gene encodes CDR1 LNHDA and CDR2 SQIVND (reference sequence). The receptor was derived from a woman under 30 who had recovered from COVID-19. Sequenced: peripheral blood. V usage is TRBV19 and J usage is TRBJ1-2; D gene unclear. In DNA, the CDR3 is TGTGCCAGTAGTACGACAACCGGCGGCTACACCTTC. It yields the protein CASSTTTGGYTF.